This record concerns one TCR beta chain sequence. No antigen is known for it. Sequence at one end of the junction differs from germline and may be a read error. With 60 Vbeta and 13 Jbeta primers, the PCR was carried out. Libraries were prepared by immunoSEQ multiplex PCR; TCRdb keeps only in-frame clonotypes and omits some of them. The sample yields 180,000 or so clones, around 62% seen once. The data were taken from a study of cytomegalovirus exposure and HLA in healthy donors. About the research overall: In a previous analysis, about 100 million unique TCR beta sequences were found from some 180 million T cells.

Regarding the study as a whole: In a later analysis, V- and J-gene trimming of beta chains associated with a DCLRE1C missense variant, replicated independently. A reported reduction in N-insertions relative to the roughly 700-donor mean was seen in an Asian-associated ancestry cluster in a later analysis. When presence/absence was analysed, sequencing depth was taken to be roughly uniform across donors.

The CDR3 has 16 residues. The germline CDR1 and CDR2 sequences are SNHLY and FYNNEI. Sequencing used PBMCs. The rearrangement uses TRBV2 and TRBJ2-5, with D maybe TRBD2 (5 bases). The receptor was derived from a man aged 40-49 years in good health and CMV-seronegative. CDR3 amino acids: CASSEPREGNQETRYF. The CDR3 bases are TGTGCCAGCAGTGAGCCCCGGGAAGGGAACCAAGAGACCCGGTACTTC.